One sample yielded the 25 T cell receptor beta chains listed below, sequenced in a study of regulatory T cells in long-lasting Graves disease (dated by TCRdb to about 2021). The protocol used for the library was multiplex PCR. The sample was run on an Illumina HiSeq 4000. iRepertoire HTBI primers and Arm-PCR amplification of CDR3 regions were used to construct TCR beta libraries. In-frame beta chains were kept once TCRdb had trimmed the public reads at Q25 with fastp and called clones with MiXCR. CDR3 protein duplicates are merged, each entry listing the most common genes and DNA. For this sample there are over 500,000 distinct CDR3 sequences; 15% to 20% appear just once. Under 20% of the sample belongs to the ten largest clones. The meaning of the sample's time point label: newly diagnosed GD, antithyroid drugs for less than 3 months. RNA was extracted from PBMCs in TRIzol for both TCR sequencing and RNA sequencing.

The same data also went into a second study, on T cells in Graves' hyperthyroidism and ophthalmopathy.

Sequenced material: peripheral blood mononuclear cells (PBMCs), taken at new diagnosis, from a patient treated with antithyroid drugs. The origin of the receptors is a woman aged 25 to 39 with Graves disease. Donor details come from another sample of the same person, matched by shared clones.

This clonotype was seen a few times. V gene TRBV2 combines with J gene TRBJ2-4; 8 positions match TRBD1. V was clipped by 7 bases and J by 2 bases; unmatched bases: 10. This CDR3 has 16 amino acids. Germline V gene lookup returns CDR1 SNHLY and CDR2 FYNNEI. This CDR3 is CASTNQGALTKNIQYF. For the CDR3, the DNA is TGTGCCAGCACGAATCAGGGGGCGTTAACCAAAAACATTCAGTACTTC.

This clonotype showed up just a few times. The chain recombines TRBV5-7 with TRBJ1-2; the D gene is possibly TRBD1 (6 bases). TRBV5-7 is placed among ORFs of uncertain function. The CDR3 extends over 14 amino acids. Trimming removed 2 bases at V and 6 bases at J, with 14 bases between. The CDR3 sequence: CASSFPTGIHGYTF. In nucleotides, the CDR3 is TGTGCCAGCAGCTTTCCTACAGGGATCCATGGCTACACCTTC.

Many counts were recorded for this clonotype. The V and J genes are TRBV11-2 and TRBJ1-3; D might be TRBD1 (5 bases). Per the germline V gene, CDR1 is SGHAT and CDR2 is FQNNGV. This CDR3 spans 14 amino acids. Trimming shortened V by 0 bases and J by 9 bases, and 12 bases separated the two germline ends. For the CDR3, the DNA is TGTGCCAGCAGCTTAGAGCCCAGGGACGGCACCATATATTTT. It is translated as CASSLEPRDGTIYF.

This clonotype was seen repeatedly, ten times or more. CDR3 DNA sequence: TGTGCCAGCAGCCAACTGACGGTATCCTACGAGCAGTACTTC. Its translation is CASSQLTVSYEQYF. The chain recombines TRBV3-1 with TRBJ2-7; D is uncertain. Deletions cut 2 bases from V and 1 base from J, with 9 bases between. The V gene's germline CDR1 is LGHDT and CDR2 YNNKEL (reference sequence). There are 14 residues in the CDR3.

V gene TRBV19 combines with J gene TRBJ2-1; 7 nucleotides line up with TRBD1. This CDR3 comprises 13 residues. Germline assignment: CDR1 LNHDA and CDR2 SQIVND (reference sequence). V was pared by 7 bases and J by 7 bases, with 7 bases of the junction left unmatched. CDR3 loop: CASNPRDRNEQFF. As DNA, the CDR3 is TGTGCCAGTAATCCCCGGGACAGAAATGAGCAGTTCTTC.

Many counts were recorded for this clonotype. The V and J genes are TRBV7-2 and TRBJ2-1; TRBD2 matches at 14 bases. Losses at the gene ends were 5 bases for V and 7 bases for J; bases not matched to a gene: 4. Per germline, CDR1 SGHTA and CDR2 FQGNSA. CDR3 size: 15 residues. The CDR3 DNA is TGTGCCAGCAGCAGGACTAGCGGGAGGTTAAATGAGCAGTTCTTC. Encoded protein: CASSRTSGRLNEQFF.

V usage is TRBV5-8 and J usage is TRBJ2-7; TRBD2 matches 7 bases. V shed 4 bases, J shed 2 bases, and the junction held 9 bases outside the gene matches. The germline V gene encodes CDR1 SGHTS and CDR2 YDEGEE. The CDR3 extends over 15 amino acids. The CDR3: CASSLHLGGTYEQYF. The CDR3 DNA sequence: TGTGCCAGCAGCCTACATTTGGGGGGGACCTACGAGCAGTACTTC.

This clonotype was recorded at least ten times. V and J are TRBV5-1 and TRBJ2-1; 14 nucleotides align to TRBD2. The CDR3 covers 19 residues. The germline CDR1 and CDR2 sequences are SGHRS and YFSETQ. Germline trimming cut 0 bases from V and 6 bases from J; bases unmatched to any gene: 11. The DNA of the CDR3 is TGCGCCAGCAGCTTGGTGAGCGTCGGACTAGCGGGAGGTGGCAATGAGCAGTTCTTC. It encodes CASSLVSVGLAGGGNEQFF.

V gene TRBV12-3 or TRBV12-4 combines with J gene TRBJ2-1; 12 bases are shared with TRBD2. CDR3 size: 16 residues. The V and J ends lost 6 bases and 7 bases, in that order; junction bases with no gene match: 10. CDR3 in DNA: TGTGCCAGCAGCGTAGAGCCTAGCGGGGGGGGGAATGAGCAGTTCTTC. It specifies CASSVEPSGGGNEQFF.

This clonotype has a count of ten or more. The chain joins TRBV19 to TRBJ1-2, with D possibly being TRBD1 (5 bases). The V end was cut by 7 bases, the J end by 4 bases, with 16 bases between. Per germline, CDR1 LNHDA and CDR2 SQIVND (reference sequence). The CDR3 has 14 residues. CDR3 sequence reads: CASTAGPGVYGYTF. CDR3 sequence (DNA): TGTGCCAGTACCGCAGGCCCGGGGGTCTATGGCTACACCTTC.

The CDR3 DNA is TGTGCCAGCAGTTTGGCTGGGACAGGGGGCACATGGGGTGGGGAGACCCAGTACTTC. This translates into CASSLAGTGGTWGGETQYF. The chain links TRBV28 to TRBJ2-5; 12 bases line up with TRBD1. The CDR3 covers 19 residues. Looked up from germline, CDR1 is MDHEN and CDR2 is SYDVKM. Losses at the gene ends were 3 bases for V and 5 bases for J; bases not matched to a gene: 16.

This clonotype was counted at least ten times. CDR3 DNA sequence: TGTGCCAGCAGGACCGGACAGGGGCGGTATGGCTACACCTTC. As protein: CASRTGQGRYGYTF. The rearrangement links TRBV6-1 to TRBJ1-2; 9 nucleotides agree with TRBD1. Germline V CDR1 and CDR2: MNHNS, SASEGT. Trimming took 6 bases from V and 5 from J; bases not matched to a gene: 7. This CDR3 region has 14 residues.

The chain employs TRBV20-1 and TRBJ1-2; D call uncertain. Germline CDR1 is DFQATT and CDR2 is SNEGSKA (reference sequence). V lost 3 bases and J lost 4, with 18 bases in between. This CDR3 is 15 amino acids long. CDR3 protein: CSASSAGGFPYGYTF. Written as DNA, the CDR3 is TGCAGTGCTAGTTCCGCAGGCGGGTTCCCCTATGGCTACACCTTC.

This clonotype appeared a few times. CDR3 nucleotide sequence: TGTGCCTGGGGTGGCCAGCATGAAAAACTGTTTTTT. It yields the protein CAWGGQHEKLFF. This rearrangement joins TRBV30 to TRBJ1-4; no reliable D call. The CDR3 covers 12 residues. CDR1 GTSNPN and CDR2 SVGIG come from the germline V gene (reference sequence). The V end lost 5 bases, the J end lost 6 bases, and 10 bases lay between the germline ends.

This clonotype was counted at least ten times. The genes are TRBV6-1 and TRBJ1-1; no reliable D call. Germline-derived CDR1 and CDR2 are MNHNS and SASEGT. Between the trimmed V and J ends, which lost 6 bases and 0 bases, there was a span of 8 bases. This CDR3 contains 13 residues. The CDR3 reads CASRATMNTEAFF. The CDR3 DNA reads as TGTGCCAGCAGAGCAACGATGAACACTGAAGCTTTCTTT.

The rearrangement links TRBV7-9 to TRBJ2-7; D remains ambiguous. The V gene's germline CDR1 is SEHNR and CDR2 FQNEAQ (reference sequence). V gave up 3 bases and J gave up 6 bases, with 15 bases separating them. The CDR3 is 14 amino acids. CDR3 sequence: CASSFSWAPIEQYF. CDR3 coding DNA: TGTGCCAGCAGCTTTTCATGGGCGCCGATCGAGCAGTACTTC. Full variable domain (outside the CDR3, taken from reference TRBV7-9 and TRBJ2-7): DTGVSQNPRHKITKRGQNVTFRCDPISEHNRLYWYRQTLGQGPEFLTYFQNEAQLEKSRLLSDRFSAERPKGSFSTLEIQRTEQGDSAMYLCASSFSWAPIEQYFGPGTRLTVT.

This clonotype was observed at least ten times. The genes are TRBV12-3 or TRBV12-4 and TRBJ2-7, with TRBD2 matching over 12 bases. CDR3 size: 14 residues. Trimming cost V 7 bases and J 1 base; bases outside gene matches: 2. In nucleotides, the CDR3 is TGTGCCAGCAACCTAGCGGGAGGGTCCTACGAGCAGTACTTC. Amino acids: CASNLAGGSYEQYF.

The chain links TRBV29-1 to TRBJ2-2; 9 nucleotides line up with TRBD2. The V gene's germline CDR1 is SQVTM and CDR2 ANQGSEA. J lost 6 bases, V lost 7 bases, and 9 bases had no gene match. The CDR3 has 14 amino acids. CDR3 DNA sequence: TGCAGCGGTAATAGCGGGAGAACGGCCGGGGAGCTGTTTTTT. Its translation: CSGNSGRTAGELFF.

At least ten counts were recorded for this clonotype. This rearrangement joins TRBV2 to TRBJ2-7; TRBD2 agrees at 7 bases. Looked up from germline, CDR1 is SNHLY and CDR2 is FYNNEI. The V gene end was trimmed by 2 bases and the J gene end by 4 bases; junction bases not matched to a gene: 8. The CDR3 covers 15 residues. DNA of the CDR3: TGTGCCAGCAGTGAAATGGGGAGGGCCAGGTACGAGCAGTACTTC. Amino acids: CASSEMGRARYEQYF.

This clonotype is a singleton in its sample. The chain links TRBV20-1 to TRBJ2-3; TRBD2 agrees at 7 bases. Germline V gene data show CDR1 as DFQATT and CDR2 as SNEGSKA (reference sequence). The CDR3 has 15 residues. Trimming took 2 bases from V and 5 from J; bases not matched to a gene: 10. The CDR3 DNA reads as TGCAGTGCTAGACCCCGCGGGAGCCGTGGAGATACGCAGTATTTT. It yields the protein CSARPRGSRGDTQYF.

This clonotype was seen repeatedly, ten times or more. The rearrangement uses TRBV6-1 and TRBJ2-6, with a weak D call TRBD2 (7 bases). There are 16 residues in the CDR3. Germline CDR1 reads MNHNS; CDR2 reads SASEGT. Trimming left V 6 bases short and J 2 bases short, with 14 bases between. Here the CDR3 reads CASSTGGGAGANVLTF. The DNA for the CDR3 is TGTGCCAGCAGCACTGGGGGGGGCGCTGGGGCCAACGTCCTGACTTTC.

This clonotype was seen at least ten times. The chain carries TRBV2 and TRBJ2-2; the match to TRBD1 covers 9 bases. Trimming removed 7 bases from V and 5 bases from J; junction bases left unmatched: 5. The CDR3 spans 14 residues. The V gene's germline CDR1 is SNHLY and CDR2 FYNNEI. CDR3 DNA sequence: TGTGCCAGCAATACAGGGGGCTCAACCGGGGAGCTGTTTTTT. Translated, it gives CASNTGGSTGELFF.

Concerning this clonotype itself: No conserved phenylalanine or tryptophan is present at the end of the CDR3, so a read error is the likely explanation. This chain links TRBV5-6 with TRBJ1-1; no reliable D call. Germline lookup yields CDR1 SGHDT and CDR2 YYEEEE. This CDR3 comprises 16 residues. V lost 0 bases to trimming and J lost 0 bases, with 12 bases between them. As DNA, the CDR3 is TGTGCCAGCAGCTTGGCAGGAACCTCTATGAACACTGAAGCTTTCCTT. It translates to CASSLAGTSMNTEAFL.

This clonotype was detected a few times. V usage is TRBV6-1 and J usage is TRBJ2-3, with 7 bases identical to TRBD1. The germline V gene has CDR1 MNHNS and CDR2 SASEGT. The CDR3 totals 15 residues. V lost 2 bases to trimming and J lost 3 bases; unmatched junction nucleotides: 5. CDR3 protein: CASSEQGVTTDTQYF. CDR3 nucleotide sequence: TGTGCCAGCAGTGAACAGGGGGTGACGACAGATACGCAGTATTTT.

This clonotype was detected only once. The chain joins TRBV19 to TRBJ2-1; 8 nucleotides line up with TRBD2. The germline CDR1 and CDR2 sequences are LNHDA and SQIVND (reference sequence). V shed 5 bases, J shed 3 bases, and the junction held 6 bases outside the gene matches. The CDR3 extends over 15 amino acids. DNA of the CDR3: TGTGCCAGTAGTGGGTATACTAGCGGCTACAATGAGCAGTTCTTC. Translated: CASSGYTSGYNEQFF. Drawing the rest from reference TRBV19 and TRBJ2-1, the complete variable domain is DGGITQSPKYLFRKEGQNVTLSCEQNLNHDAMYWYRQDPGQGLRLIYYSQIVNDFQKGDIAEGYSVSREKKESFPLTVTSAQKNPTAFYLCASSGYTSGYNEQFFGPGTRLTVL.